The source of this T cell receptor (beta chain) is a study of blood T cell repertoires in COVID-19. This CDR3 has 17 residues. In germline, CDR1 is SGHRS, CDR2 YFSETQ. V dropped 4 bases and J dropped 2; count of bases not matched to a gene: 15. Method: immunoSEQ multiplex PCR; TCRdb's copy keeps in-frame clones and lacks some. This table has 200,000 to 250,000 clones, roughly four fifths appearing once. All enrollees were roughly 18 to 100 years old and from around 25 US areas. Recovered participants had two consecutive negative NP/OP PCR tests, healthcare professional clearance, or symptom resolution.

The material sequenced was PBMCs or T cells enriched from blood (not recorded which). The clonotype was recovered from a man aged 35-49 years who had recovered from COVID-19. J is TRBJ2-7 and V is TRBV5-1; the match to TRBD1 covers 7 bases. CDR3 in amino acids: CASSPTLTDRAPYEQYF. As DNA, the CDR3 is TGCGCCAGCAGCCCGACGCTCACCGACAGGGCGCCCTACGAGCAGTACTTC.